This T cell receptor beta chain appears in the sequencing data of a study of radiation and T cells in renal cell carcinoma. The time point here: blood 4 weeks post-SBRT, at nephrectomy. Treatment: 15 Gy SBRT to primary tumor, nephrectomy 4 weeks later. Nephrectomy followed 15 Gy stereotactic body radiation by 4 weeks. Radiation-treated patients gave blood at baseline, week 2 and week 4. Using immunoSEQ multiplex PCR, the repertoire was profiled, and TCRdb retains in-frame clones only, with some absent. Seen here are more than 60,000 clones, around four fifths observed once, and the top ten hold approximately 2.3%. General observations from the study: Baseline intratumoral clonotype presence is unknown without pretreatment biopsies. Top tumor clonotypes rose in blood 2 weeks post-radiation, then contracted.

CDR1 is SGHNT and CDR2 is YYREEE in the germline V gene (reference sequence). Trimming cost V 3 bases and J 0 bases, with 10 bases left between them. The CDR3 contains 15 residues. In its sample, this clone was seen once. Its antigen is not identified. The specimen comprised blood, sampled from a patient whose treatment included radiotherapy and nephrectomy. This chain joins TRBV5-4 and TRBJ2-1; the D is unclear. The clonotype originates from an older woman with renal cell carcinoma. For the CDR3, the DNA is TGTGCCAGCAGCTCGGACGGAAGCTCCTACAATGAGCAGTTCTTC. Amino acid sequence: CASSSDGSSYNEQFF.